This T cell receptor beta chain was captured in a study of T cell responses to AZD1222 COVID-19 vaccine. Study context: Timing groups of about 4 and about 12 weeks for second doses were pooled. General study findings and limits: In the spike-specific TCR repertoire, nearly half reportedly target unmutated variant regions. It should be noted that donors were predominantly white British and more often female, and clonal diversity was possibly underestimated. At 160-218 and 743-854, vaccine-associated CD4 TCRs were dominant, and they spanned spike.

A word on this clone: Its specificity is not known.

Assay used: immunoSEQ multiplex PCR; TCRdb lists only in-frame clones, some missing. The table has some 92,000 clones, about 90% seen once. This TCR derives from an adult in good health. Sequences were derived from peripheral blood, sampled on day 0 of AZD1222 vaccination.

The CDR3 coding sequence is TGTGCCAGTAAATGGGGGTTGAACACCGGGGAGCTGTTTTTT. It yields the protein CASKWGLNTGELFF. The chain recombines TRBV19 with TRBJ2-2, with D perhaps given as TRBD1 or TRBD2 (5 bases each). The CDR3 spans 14 residues. Germline V CDR1 and CDR2: LNHDA, SQIVND (reference sequence). V was clipped by 7 bases and J by 1 base, with 10 bases between them.